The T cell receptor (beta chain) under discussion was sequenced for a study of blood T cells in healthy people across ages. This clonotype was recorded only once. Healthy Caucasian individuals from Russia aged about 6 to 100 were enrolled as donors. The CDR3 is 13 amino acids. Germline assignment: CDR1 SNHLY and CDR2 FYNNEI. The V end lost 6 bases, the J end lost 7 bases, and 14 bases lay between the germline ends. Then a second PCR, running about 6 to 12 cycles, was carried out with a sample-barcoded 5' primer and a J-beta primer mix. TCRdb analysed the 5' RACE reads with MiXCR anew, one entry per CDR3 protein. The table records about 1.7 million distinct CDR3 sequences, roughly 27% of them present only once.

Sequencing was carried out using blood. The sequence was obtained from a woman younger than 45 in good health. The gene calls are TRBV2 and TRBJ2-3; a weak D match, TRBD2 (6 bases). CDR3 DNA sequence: TGTGCCAGCAGACTAGCCGCGGGGAATACGCAGTATTTT. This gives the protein CASRLAAGNTQYF.